These T cell receptor beta chains were read from a single sample in a study of T cells in localized non-small cell lung cancer. Here immunoSEQ multiplex PCR was the method, and the copy in TCRdb shows in-frame clones only, minus some. The sample yields 2,800 or so clones, 25% to 35% seen once. The sample was lung tumor tissue, taken before any cancer treatment. These receptor sequences come from a female donor older than 55 with stage II squamous cell lung carcinoma. The CDR3 runs from the conserved cysteine through the conserved F or W. A D gene is named only where the DNA matches it firmly. Expanded clones are given a class, and other clones once, few, many or no size at all.

>TRBV15|-|TRBJ1-3|-
TGTGCCACCAGCAGAAAGAGCTCTGGAAACACCATATATTTT
CATSRKSSGNTIYF
>TRBV11-3|-|TRBJ2-7|TRBD1
TGTGCCAGCAGCGTACGACAGGGGGCCTCCTACGAGCAGTACTTC
CASSVRQGASYEQYF
>TRBV9|-|TRBJ1-2|-
TGTGCCAGCAGCCCCTCCGGTATCTATGGCTACACCTTC
CASSPSGIYGYTF
>TRBV12-5|-|TRBJ2-2|-
TGTGCCAGCTCTCTAACAGTGAACACCGGGGAGCTGTTTTTT
CASSLTVNTGELFF
>TRBV12-5|few|TRBJ2-6|-
TGTGCTAGTGGTTTCGGGGGGGCCAACGTCCTGACTTTC
CASGFGGANVLTF
>TRBV28|-|TRBJ2-2|-
TGTGCCAGCGGTGCGCGGTTAAACACCGGGGAGCTGTTTTTT
CASGARLNTGELFF
>TRBV19|few|TRBJ1-1|TRBD1
TGTGCCAGTTCCCTCAGGGGGCGTCGAGCCCCCACTGAAGCTTTCTTT
CASSLRGRRAPTEAFF
>TRBV9|few|TRBJ1-4|-
TGTGCCAGCAGTGAAAGTTTCGCTTATAATGAAAAACTGTTTTTT
CASSESFAYNEKLFF
>TRBV6-8|-|TRBJ2-5|TRBD1
TGTGCCAGCAGAGGGACAGGGACACTCCAAGAGACCCAGTACTTC
CASRGTGTLQETQYF
>TRBV6-8|-|TRBJ1-3|-
TGTGCCAGCATGGAGGGGTCCTCTGGAAACACCATATATTTT
CASMEGSSGNTIYF
>TRBV11-3|-|TRBJ2-7|-
TGTGCCAGCAGCTTAGGGACACTATCCTACGAGCAGTACTTC
CASSLGTLSYEQYF
>TRBV6-8|-|TRBJ1-3|TRBD1
TGTGCCAGCAGTTCCCAGGGGGCTGGAAACACCATATATTTT
CASSSQGAGNTIYF
>TRBV23-1|-|TRBJ2-4|-
TGCGCCAGCAGTCGTCCAGGGACGGATTTAGCCAAAAACATTCAGTACTTC
CASSRPGTDLAKNIQYF
>TRBV6-8|few|TRBJ1-1|-
TGTGCCTCCGGGACATTGAACACTGAAGCTTTCTTT
CASGTLNTEAFF
>TRBV23-1|-|TRBJ2-7|-
TGCGCCAGCAGTCCAACGCCCACTGCCTCTAACTACGAGCAGTACTTC
CASSPTPTASNYEQYF
>TRBV28|few|TRBJ2-7|TRBD1
TGTGCCAGCAGTTCCGGGACAGGGCTTTATAAGCAGTACTTC
CASSSGTGLYKQYF
>TRBV19|few|TRBJ2-2|-
TGTGCCAGTAGAAAGACGGAGACGAACACCGGGGAGCTGTTTTTT
CASRKTETNTGELFF
>TRBV6-8|-|TRBJ2-7|-
TGTGCCAGCAGCATATCACAGAACTCCTACGAGCAGTACTTC
CASSISQNSYEQYF
>TRBV19|-|TRBJ1-1|-
TGTGCCAGTAGTATAGAGCCGATCCAAGACTGGGGCGTTCACACTGAAGCTTTCTTT
CASSIEPIQDWGVHTEAFF
>TRBV11-3|medium-sized|TRBJ1-1|-
TGTGCCAGCACCCGAAGTGTAACTAGGATCGCTGAAGCTTTCTTT
CASTRSVTRIAEAFF
>TRBV11-3|-|TRBJ1-3|-
TGTGCCAGCAGCCACGGACTCTCTGGAAACACCATATATTTT
CASSHGLSGNTIYF
>TRBV30|few|TRBJ2-1|TRBD2
TGTGCCTGGAGTGTACTAGCGGGAAGGGGGGAGCAGTTCTTC
CAWSVLAGRGEQFF
>TRBV6-8|-|TRBJ2-2|TRBD2
TGTGCCAGCAGCTTAACGGGACTAGCGGGACCTGGAGGTGACACCGGGGAGCTGTTTTTT
CASSLTGLAGPGGDTGELFF
>TRBV28|-|TRBJ1-5|-
TGTGCCAGCCGATATAGCAATCAGCCCCAGCATTTT
CASRYSNQPQHF